This T cell receptor (beta chain) originates from a study of CD8 T cells in ankylosing spondylitis. Overall study findings and caveats: Typical of ankylosing spondylitis blood, it appeared, was a TCR beta motif of 7 or 8 highly homologous variants.

This clonotype was found many times. What it binds is not known. A single record per CDR3 protein comes from TCRdb applying MiXCR to the 5' RACE reads. The sample has some 220,000 distinct CDR3 sequences; 5.5% to 7.5% are singletons. This receptor was taken from a male donor with ankylosing spondylitis. Sequenced sample: blood, either unsorted or a sorted T cell fraction (not recorded which).

CDR3 region: CASSILQGGTEAFF. The DNA for the CDR3 is TGTGCCAGCAGCATTTTACAGGGCGGCACTGAAGCTTTCTTT. The gene calls are TRBV9 and TRBJ1-1; D is possibly TRBD1 (6 bases). The CDR3 length is 14 residues. V was trimmed by 4 bases and J by 4 bases, leaving 14 bases between them. The germline CDR1 and CDR2 sequences are SGDLS and YYNGEE. Drawing the rest from reference TRBV9 and TRBJ1-1, the complete variable domain is DSGVTQTPKHLITATGQRVTLRCSPRSGDLSVYWYQQSLDQGLQFLIQYYNGEERAKGNILERFSAQQFPDLHSELNLSSLELGDSALYFCASSILQGGTEAFFGQGTRLTVV.